This TCR beta chain was recovered during a study of metastatic and nonmetastatic thyroid tumors. With MiXCR, TCRdb called clones anew from the PCR reads. In the table there are 15,000 to 20,000 clones, 33% of which are singletons. This clone was found many times. Thyroid surgery took place with no prior treatment in any patient. The sample consisted of tumor tissue. The sequence came from a male donor with papillary thyroid cancer or a benign thyroid nodule (not recorded which). Some clones in this sample may be carry-over from other donors' samples.

The CDR3 spells CASSQDMARSASGANVLTF. The CDR3 nucleotides are TGCGCCAGCAGCCAAGATATGGCTCGATCCGCCTCTGGGGCCAACGTCCTGACTTTC. The genes are TRBV4-1 and TRBJ2-6; D remains ambiguous. V shed 0 bases and J shed 0 bases, with 15 bases lying between them. The CDR3 length is 19 residues. Germline CDR1 MGHRA, CDR2 YSYEKL.